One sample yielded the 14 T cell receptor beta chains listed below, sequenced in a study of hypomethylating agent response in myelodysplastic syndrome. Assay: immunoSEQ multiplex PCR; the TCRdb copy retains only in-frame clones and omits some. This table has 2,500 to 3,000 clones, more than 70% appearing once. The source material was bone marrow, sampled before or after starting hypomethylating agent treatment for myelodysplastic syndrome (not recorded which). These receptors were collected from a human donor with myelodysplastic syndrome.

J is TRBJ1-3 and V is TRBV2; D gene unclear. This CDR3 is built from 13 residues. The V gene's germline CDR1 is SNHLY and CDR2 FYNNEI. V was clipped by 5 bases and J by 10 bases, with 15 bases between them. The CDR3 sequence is CASSSDGVRTIYF. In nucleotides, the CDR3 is TGTGCCAGCAGTTCGGACGGGGTGAGGACCATATATTTT.

The CDR3 nucleotides are TGTGCCAGCAGTAGTCTGGCGGGGGGGCCGGGGAATGAGCAGTTCTTC. It codes for CASSSLAGGPGNEQFF. The chain employs TRBV2 and TRBJ2-1; 9 positions agree with TRBD2. The CDR3 sequence is 16 residues long. Losses at the gene ends were 5 bases for V and 7 bases for J; bases not matched to a gene: 12. The germline V gene encodes CDR1 SNHLY and CDR2 FYNNEI.

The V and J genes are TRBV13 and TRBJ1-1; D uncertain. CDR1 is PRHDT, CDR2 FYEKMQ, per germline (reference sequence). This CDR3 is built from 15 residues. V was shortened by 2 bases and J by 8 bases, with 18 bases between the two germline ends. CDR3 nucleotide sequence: TGTGCCAGCAGCTTACCCTCGACAAAAGTAGAAGAAGCTTTCTTT. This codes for CASSLPSTKVEEAFF. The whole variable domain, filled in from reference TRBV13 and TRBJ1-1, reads AAGVIQSPRHLIKEKRETATLKCYPIPRHDTVYWYQQGPGQDPQFLISFYEKMQSDKGSIPDRFSAQQFSDYHSELNMSSLELGDSALYFCASSLPSTKVEEAFFGQGTRLTVV.

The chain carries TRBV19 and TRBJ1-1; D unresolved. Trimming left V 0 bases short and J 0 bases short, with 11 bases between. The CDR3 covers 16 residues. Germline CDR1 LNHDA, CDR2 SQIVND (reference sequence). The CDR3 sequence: CASSIDLRVLNTEAFF. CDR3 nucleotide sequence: TGTGCCAGTAGTATAGATTTGAGGGTGCTGAACACTGAAGCTTTCTTT.

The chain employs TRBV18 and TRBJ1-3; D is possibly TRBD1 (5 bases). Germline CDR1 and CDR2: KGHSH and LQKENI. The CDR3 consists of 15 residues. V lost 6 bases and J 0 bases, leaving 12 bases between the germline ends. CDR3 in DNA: TGTGCCAGCTCCCCAAGACAGCTCTCTGGAAACACCATATATTTT. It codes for CASSPRQLSGNTIYF.

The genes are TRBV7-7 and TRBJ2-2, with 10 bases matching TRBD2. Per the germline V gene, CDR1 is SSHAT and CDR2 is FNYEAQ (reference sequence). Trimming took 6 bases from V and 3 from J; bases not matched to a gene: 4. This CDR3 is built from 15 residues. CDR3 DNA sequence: TGTGCCAGCAGTTTCGGGACTAGCGACACCGGGGAGCTGTTTTTT. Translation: CASSFGTSDTGELFF. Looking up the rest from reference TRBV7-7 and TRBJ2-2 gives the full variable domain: GAGVSQSPRYKVTKRGQDVTLRCDPISSHATLYWYQQALGQGPEFLTYFNYEAQPDKSGLPSDRFSAERPEGSISTLTIQRTEQRDSAMYRCASSFGTSDTGELFFGEGSRLTVL.

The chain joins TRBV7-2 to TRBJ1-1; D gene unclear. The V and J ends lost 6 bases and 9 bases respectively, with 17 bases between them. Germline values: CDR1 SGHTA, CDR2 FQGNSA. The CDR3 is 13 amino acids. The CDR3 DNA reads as TGTGCCAGCAGTCCCCGAACGCCCGAGCAAGCTTTCTTT. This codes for CASSPRTPEQAFF.

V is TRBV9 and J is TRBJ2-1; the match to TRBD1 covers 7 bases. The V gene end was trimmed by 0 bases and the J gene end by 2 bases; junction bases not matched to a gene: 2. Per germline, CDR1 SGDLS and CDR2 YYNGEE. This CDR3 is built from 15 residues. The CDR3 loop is CASSVDGTAYNEQFF. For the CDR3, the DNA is TGTGCCAGCAGCGTAGATGGGACAGCCTACAATGAGCAGTTCTTC. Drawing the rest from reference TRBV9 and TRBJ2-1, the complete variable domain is DSGVTQTPKHLITATGQRVTLRCSPRSGDLSVYWYQQSLDQGLQFLIQYYNGEERAKGNILERFSAQQFPDLHSELNLSSLELGDSALYFCASSVDGTAYNEQFFGPGTRLTVL.

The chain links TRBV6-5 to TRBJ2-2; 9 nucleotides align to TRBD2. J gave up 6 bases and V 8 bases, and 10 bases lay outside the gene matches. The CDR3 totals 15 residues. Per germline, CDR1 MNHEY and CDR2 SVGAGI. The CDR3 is CASYELAGGPGELFF. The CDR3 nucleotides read TGTGCCAGCTATGAGCTGGCGGGGGGGCCCGGGGAGCTGTTTTTT.

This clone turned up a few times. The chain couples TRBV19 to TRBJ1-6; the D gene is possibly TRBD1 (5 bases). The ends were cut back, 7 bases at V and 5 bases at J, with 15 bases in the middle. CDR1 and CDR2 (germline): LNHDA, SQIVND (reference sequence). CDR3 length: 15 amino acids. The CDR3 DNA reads TGTGCCAGTACCCGCCCGGGGGGAGATAATTCACCCCTCCACTTT. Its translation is CASTRPGGDNSPLHF.

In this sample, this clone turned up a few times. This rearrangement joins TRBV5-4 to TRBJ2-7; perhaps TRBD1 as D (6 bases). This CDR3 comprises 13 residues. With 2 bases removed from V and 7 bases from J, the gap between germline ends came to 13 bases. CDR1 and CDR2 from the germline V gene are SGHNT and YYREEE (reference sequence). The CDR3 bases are TGTGCCAGCAGCTTACAACAGGGTCTGGAGCAGTACTTC. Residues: CASSLQQGLEQYF.

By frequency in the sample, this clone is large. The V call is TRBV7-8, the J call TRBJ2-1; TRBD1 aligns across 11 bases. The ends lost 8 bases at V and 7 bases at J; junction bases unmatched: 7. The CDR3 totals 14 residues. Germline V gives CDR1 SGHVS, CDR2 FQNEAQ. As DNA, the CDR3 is TGTGCCAGCTCGGGGACAGGGGGTTGGAATGAGCAGTTCTTC. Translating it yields CASSGTGGWNEQFF. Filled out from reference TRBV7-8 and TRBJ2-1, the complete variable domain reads GAGVSQSPRYKVAKRGQDVALRCDPISGHVSLFWYQQALGQGPEFLTYFQNEAQLDKSGLPSDRFFAERPEGSVSTLKIQRTQQEDSAVYLCASSGTGGWNEQFFGPGTRLTVL.

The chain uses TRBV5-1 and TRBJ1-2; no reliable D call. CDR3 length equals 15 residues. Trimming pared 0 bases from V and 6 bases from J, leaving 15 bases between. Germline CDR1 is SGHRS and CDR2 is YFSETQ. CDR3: CASSLEVGRLDGYTF. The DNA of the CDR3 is TGCGCCAGCAGCTTGGAAGTCGGACGCTTGGATGGCTACACCTTC.

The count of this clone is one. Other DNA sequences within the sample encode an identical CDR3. CDR3 DNA sequence: TGTGCCAGCAGTTACTTAGGCAGAAACAATGAGCAGTTCTTC. Its translation is CASSYLGRNNEQFF. The chain links TRBV6-5 to TRBJ2-1; D is ambiguous. Germline V lookup: CDR1 MNHEY, CDR2 SVGAGI. CDR3 length: 14 residues. V shed 1 base and J shed 5 bases, with 9 bases lying between them.